The following is a T cell receptor (beta chain) sequence with its context. This clonotype was counted many times. Its antigen is currently not known. Base qualities were left out, and no much larger clone turns up one base away. The sequencer listed for this sample is Illumina HiSeq 1500. The raw public data were reprocessed by TCRdb itself: fastp quality trimming at Q25, MiXCR clonotype calling, in-frame beta chains only. CDR3 protein sequences are deduplicated, and each keeps its most common genes and DNA. This sample is represented by some 450,000 distinct CDR3 sequences; approximately 31% of them were singletons. In total, the top ten clones hold around 15% of the sample. The source of the sample is a study of T cell repertoires in cytomegalovirus infection (dated by TCRdb to the late 2010s). Regarding the research as a whole: Donor HLA type was relevant to the analysis, because carriage of CMV infection together with the matching HLA type was indicated by public TCR beta signatures. What the study reported, not specific to this receptor: The ex vivo response was dominated by HLA-C-restricted CMV-specific TCR beta clonotypes, which also provided the single most frequent clonotype in two of eight donors. Cumulative frequency of public TCR beta family members discriminated carriers of CMV infection plus the relevant HLA type in this cohort and an independent 352-donor cohort.

Taken from the germline V gene, the CDR1 and CDR2 loops are SGHVS and FQNEAQ. Counted from cysteine to phenylalanine, this CDR3 has 16 amino acids. The entry retains the CDR3 DNA only, 48 bases that are in frame from base 1. V sheds 3 bases and J sheds 0 bases, leaving 12 bases between their ends. The clonotype was recovered from a human donor in good health (CMV status not recorded). Some clones in this sample may be carry-over from other donors' samples. The sequenced sample consisted of PBMCs. In this chain, TRBV7-8 is recombined with TRBJ1-5, with the D gene uncertain. The CDR3 reads as follows: CASSFISGVSNQPQHF. Here is the DNA: TGTGCCAGCAGCTTTATCTCCGGGGTTAGCAATCAGCCCCAGCATTTT.